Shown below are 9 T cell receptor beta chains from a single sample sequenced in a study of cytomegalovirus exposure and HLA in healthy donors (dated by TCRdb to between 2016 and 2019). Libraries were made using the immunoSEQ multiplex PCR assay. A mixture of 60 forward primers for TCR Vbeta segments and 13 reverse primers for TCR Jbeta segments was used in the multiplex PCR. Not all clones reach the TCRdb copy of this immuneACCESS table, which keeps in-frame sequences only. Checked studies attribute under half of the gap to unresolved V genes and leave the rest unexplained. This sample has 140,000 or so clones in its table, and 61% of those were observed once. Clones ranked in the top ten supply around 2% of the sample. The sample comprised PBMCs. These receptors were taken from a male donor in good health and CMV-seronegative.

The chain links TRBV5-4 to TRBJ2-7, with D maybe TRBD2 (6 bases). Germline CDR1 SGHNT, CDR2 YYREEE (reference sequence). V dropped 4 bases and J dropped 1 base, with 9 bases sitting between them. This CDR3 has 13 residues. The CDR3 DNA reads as TGTGCCAGCAGCCCGGACTATTCCTACGAGCAGTACTTC. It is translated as CASSPDYSYEQYF.

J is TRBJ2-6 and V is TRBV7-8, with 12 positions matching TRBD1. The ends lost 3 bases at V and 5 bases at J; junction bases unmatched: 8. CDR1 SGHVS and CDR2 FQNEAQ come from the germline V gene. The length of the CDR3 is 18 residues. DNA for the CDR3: TGTGCCAGCAGCTTGCGTCCCGGGACAGGGGGCAGGGCCAACGTCCTGACTTTC. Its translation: CASSLRPGTGGRANVLTF.

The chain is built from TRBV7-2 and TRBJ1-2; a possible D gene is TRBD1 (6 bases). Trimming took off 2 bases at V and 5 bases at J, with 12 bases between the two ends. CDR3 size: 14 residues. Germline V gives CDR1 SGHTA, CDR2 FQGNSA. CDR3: CASSLPGQIYGYTF. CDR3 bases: TGTGCCAGCAGCTTACCAGGACAGATATATGGCTACACCTTC.

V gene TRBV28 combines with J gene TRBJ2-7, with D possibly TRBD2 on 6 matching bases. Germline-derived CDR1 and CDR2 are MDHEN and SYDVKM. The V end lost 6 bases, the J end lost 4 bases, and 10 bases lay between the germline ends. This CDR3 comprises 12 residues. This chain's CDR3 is CASRERAYEQYF. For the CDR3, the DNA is TGTGCCAGCAGGGAGCGGGCGTACGAGCAGTACTTC.

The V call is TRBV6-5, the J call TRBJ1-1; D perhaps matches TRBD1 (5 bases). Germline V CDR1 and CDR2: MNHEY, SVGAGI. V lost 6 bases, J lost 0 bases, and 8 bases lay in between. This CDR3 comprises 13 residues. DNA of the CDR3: TGTGCCAGCAGGATGACAGTGAACACTGAAGCTTTCTTT. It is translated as CASRMTVNTEAFF.

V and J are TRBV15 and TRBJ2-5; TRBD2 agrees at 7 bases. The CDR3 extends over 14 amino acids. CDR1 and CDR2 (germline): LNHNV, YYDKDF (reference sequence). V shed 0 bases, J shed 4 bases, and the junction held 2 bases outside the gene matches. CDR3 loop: CATSREGGVETQYF. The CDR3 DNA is TGTGCCACCAGCAGAGAGGGAGGGGTAGAGACCCAGTACTTC. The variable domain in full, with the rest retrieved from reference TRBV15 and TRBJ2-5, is DAMVIQNPRYQVTQFGKPVTLSCSQTLNHNVMYWYQQKSSQAPKLLFHYYDKDFNNEADTPDNFQSRRPNTSFCFLDIRSPGLGDTAMYLCATSREGGVETQYFGPGTRLLVL.

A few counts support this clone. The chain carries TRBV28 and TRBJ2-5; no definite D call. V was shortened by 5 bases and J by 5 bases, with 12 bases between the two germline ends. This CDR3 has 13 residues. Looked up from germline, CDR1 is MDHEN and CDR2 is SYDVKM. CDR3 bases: TGTGCCAGCAGTCCCCACTCTTGGGAGACCCAGTACTTC. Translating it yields CASSPHSWETQYF.

The CDR3 nucleotides read TGTGCCAGCAGCTACGGGACAGGGGGGAATCAGCCCCAGCATTTT. Translation gives CASSYGTGGNQPQHF. J is TRBJ1-5 and V is TRBV7-9; 11 bases fit TRBD1. The CDR3 is made up of 15 amino acids. CDR1 and CDR2 (germline): SEHNR, FQNEAQ (reference sequence). V lost 4 bases, J lost 4 bases, and 3 bases stayed unmatched.

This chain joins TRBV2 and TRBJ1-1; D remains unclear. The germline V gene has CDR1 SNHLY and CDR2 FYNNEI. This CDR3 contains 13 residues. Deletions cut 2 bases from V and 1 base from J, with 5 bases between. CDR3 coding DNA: TGTGCCAGCAGTGAACTACCGAACACTGAAGCTTTCTTT. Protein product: CASSELPNTEAFF.